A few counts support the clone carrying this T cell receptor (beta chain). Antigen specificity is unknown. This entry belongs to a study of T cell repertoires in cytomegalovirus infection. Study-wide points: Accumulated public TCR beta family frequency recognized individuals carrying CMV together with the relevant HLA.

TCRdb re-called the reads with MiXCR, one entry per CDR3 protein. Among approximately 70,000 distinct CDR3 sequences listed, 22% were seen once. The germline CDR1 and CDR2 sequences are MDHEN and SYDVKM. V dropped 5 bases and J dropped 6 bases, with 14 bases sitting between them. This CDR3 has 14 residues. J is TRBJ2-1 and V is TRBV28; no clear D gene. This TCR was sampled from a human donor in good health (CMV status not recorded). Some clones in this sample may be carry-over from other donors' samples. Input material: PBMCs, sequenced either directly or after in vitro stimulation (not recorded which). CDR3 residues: CASSRAPPGNEQFF. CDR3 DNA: TGTGCCAGCAGTCGGGCTCCGCCGGGCAATGAGCAGTTCTTC.